Below are 26 T cell receptor beta chains sequenced from a single sample in a study of OX40 agonist ivuxolimab in advanced cancers. Here immunoSEQ multiplex PCR was the method, and the copy in TCRdb shows in-frame clones only, minus some. The sample consists of approximately 47,000 clones, 70% to 90% of them appearing once. The specimen comprised CD4+ or CD8+ T cells sorted from blood, sampled in a trial of the OX40 agonist ivuxolimab. These receptors came from an adult with an advanced solid tumor such as melanoma, head and neck, liver or kidney cancer.

This rearrangement joins TRBV10-3 to TRBJ2-1; TRBD2 matches at 7 bases. The CDR3 extends over 15 amino acids. Trimming took 8 bases from V and 0 from J; bases not matched to a gene: 7. CDR1 ENHRY and CDR2 SYGVKD come from the germline V gene. In nucleotides, the CDR3 is TGTGCCATCCTGAGCGGGGAAAGCTCCTACAATGAGCAGTTCTTC. Translation gives CAILSGESSYNEQFF.

The V and J genes are TRBV7-9 and TRBJ2-5; D not resolved. The CDR3 totals 15 residues. Trimming cost V 8 bases and J 4 bases, with 20 bases left between them. The germline gives CDR1 SEHNR, CDR2 FQNEAQ (reference sequence). The CDR3: CASATKWVSGETQYF. CDR3 sequence (DNA): TGTGCCAGCGCCACCAAATGGGTTTCTGGAGAGACCCAGTACTTC.

The chain couples TRBV7-9 to TRBJ1-2, with a weak D call TRBD1 (6 bases). The germline gives CDR1 SEHNR, CDR2 FQNEAQ (reference sequence). The CDR3 loop spans 17 amino acids. V lost 4 bases and J 7 bases, leaving 25 bases between the germline ends. Written as DNA, the CDR3 is TGTGCCAGCAGCTCCCAGAGTGGAGCGGGGGCGATTTTTGGCTACACCTTC. Its translation is CASSSQSGAGAIFGYTF.

The rearrangement joins TRBV9 to TRBJ1-2; D not resolved. Between the trimmed V and J ends, which lost 4 bases and 5 bases, there was a span of 18 bases. This CDR3 has 15 amino acids. CDR1 and CDR2 from the germline V gene are SGDLS and YYNGEE. The CDR3 reads CASSSQARDAYGYTF. CDR3 bases: TGTGCCAGCAGCTCTCAAGCCCGGGATGCTTATGGCTACACCTTC.

This clone was counted once. The chain is built from TRBV4-1 and TRBJ2-1, with D possibly TRBD2 on 7 matching bases. V was clipped by 4 bases and J by 3 bases, with 13 bases between them. There are 15 residues in the CDR3. Germline-derived CDR1 and CDR2 are MGHRA and YSYEKL. The CDR3 region has the DNA TGCGCCAGCAGCCTGGGGGAGGGGGGCTACAATGAGCAGTTCTTC. It is translated as CASSLGEGGYNEQFF.

V usage is TRBV13 and J usage is TRBJ1-1; D is uncertain. Trimming shortened V by 5 bases and J by 1 base, and 5 bases separated the two germline ends. This CDR3 has 12 amino acids. Looked up from germline, CDR1 is PRHDT and CDR2 is FYEKMQ (reference sequence). The CDR3 loop is CASSPENTEAFF. CDR3 DNA sequence: TGTGCCAGCAGCCCTGAGAACACTGAAGCTTTCTTT.

The chain recombines TRBV6-5 with TRBJ1-5; TRBD1 matches 7 bases. Germline V gene data show CDR1 as MNHEY and CDR2 as SVGAGI. The CDR3 spans 14 residues. Germline trimming cut 6 bases from V and 2 bases from J; bases unmatched to any gene: 4. The CDR3 nucleotides are TGTGCCAGCAGGACAGGGTTTGGCAATCAGCCCCAGCATTTT. Its translation is CASRTGFGNQPQHF.

The chain carries TRBV7-9 and TRBJ2-3; possible D gene TRBD2, 6 bases. From germline, CDR1 is SEHNR and CDR2 FQNEAQ (reference sequence). With 9 bases removed from V and 4 bases from J, the gap between germline ends came to 17 bases. The CDR3 runs to 14 residues. The CDR3 DNA reads as TGTGCCAGTGGGCTCTCTGCGGGGCCAGATACGCAGTATTTT. It yields the protein CASGLSAGPDTQYF.

The chain has TRBV6-5 and TRBJ1-5; D is ambiguous. The germline CDR1 and CDR2 sequences are MNHEY and SVGAGI. V was clipped by 6 bases and J by 4 bases, with 16 bases between them. This CDR3 is built from 15 residues. This CDR3 is CASSPRTSGNQPQHF. For the CDR3, the DNA is TGTGCCAGCAGCCCGCGGACTAGCGGGAATCAGCCCCAGCATTTT.

This chain links TRBV5-6 with TRBJ2-7; D might be TRBD2 (6 bases). V lost 2 bases and J 4 bases, leaving 19 bases between the germline ends. Germline CDR1 reads SGHDT; CDR2 reads YYEEEE. The CDR3 sequence is 16 residues long. The CDR3 nucleotides are TGTGCCAGCAGCTTATCAGGAGGGGTAGGCGGATACGAGCAGTACTTC. This sequence encodes CASSLSGGVGGYEQYF.

The genes are TRBV15 and TRBJ1-3, with a tentative D call TRBD1 (6 bases). V lost 3 bases to trimming and J lost 4 bases, with 10 bases between them. From germline, CDR1 is LNHNV and CDR2 YYDKDF (reference sequence). This CDR3 is built from 14 residues. The chain's CDR3 is CATSRSGVGNTIYF. DNA for the CDR3: TGTGCCACCAGCAGGTCAGGGGTCGGAAACACCATATATTTT.

The V call is TRBV7-9, the J call TRBJ1-2; 8 nucleotides line up with TRBD1. Germline CDR1 is SEHNR and CDR2 is FQNEAQ (reference sequence). This CDR3 contains 17 residues. V shed 2 bases, J shed 2 bases, and the junction held 10 bases outside the gene matches. CDR3 region: CASSLNPNNRGNYGYTF. The CDR3 DNA is TGTGCCAGCAGCTTAAATCCCAACAACAGGGGGAACTATGGCTACACCTTC.

The genes are TRBV28 and TRBJ2-1; the match to TRBD1 covers 10 bases. Germline CDR1 and CDR2: MDHEN and SYDVKM. The CDR3 is made up of 17 amino acids. The trim removed 1 base at V and 2 bases at J, leaving 5 bases unmatched. The CDR3 region is CASSLYWDRGPYNEQFF. The CDR3 nucleotides read TGTGCCAGCAGTTTATACTGGGACAGGGGCCCCTACAATGAGCAGTTCTTC.

The chain joins TRBV29-1 to TRBJ1-1; D unclear. V dropped 5 bases and J dropped 5 bases, with 9 bases sitting between them. The V gene's germline CDR1 is SQVTM and CDR2 ANQGSEA. CDR3 length: 11 amino acids. The CDR3 loop is CSVLVGTEAFF. The CDR3 region has the DNA TGCAGCGTTCTCGTAGGGACTGAAGCTTTCTTT.

The DNA of the CDR3 is TGTGCCAGCAGCGAGTGGCACTCCTACGAGCAGTACTTC. This encodes CASSEWHSYEQYF. The V and J genes are TRBV4-2 and TRBJ2-7; no reliable D call. V was trimmed by 5 bases and J by 0 bases, leaving 8 bases between them. The CDR3 sequence is 13 residues long. Germline loops: CDR1 LGHNA, CDR2 YNFKEQ.

The gene calls are TRBV9 and TRBJ2-2, with D hard to call. Germline CDR1 and CDR2: SGDLS and YYNGEE. Trimming left V 7 bases short and J 2 bases short, with 9 bases between. The CDR3 spans 13 residues. CDR3 coding DNA: TGTGCCAGCGCGGCCTTAAACACCGGGGAGCTGTTTTTT. Its translation: CASAALNTGELFF.

The rearrangement links TRBV5-4 to TRBJ2-1, with D possibly being TRBD2 (6 bases). V lost 3 bases to trimming and J lost 10 bases, with 8 bases between them. CDR3 length: 11 amino acids. Germline values: CDR1 SGHNT, CDR2 YYREEE (reference sequence). The CDR3 sequence is CASSWAGEQFF. The CDR3 DNA sequence: TGTGCCAGCAGCTGGGCGGGAGAGCAGTTCTTC.

This sequence joins TRBV19 and TRBJ2-5; 7 nucleotides line up with TRBD2. V lost 6 bases, J lost 4 bases, and 5 bases stayed unmatched. The length of the CDR3 is 13 residues. From germline, CDR1 is LNHDA and CDR2 SQIVND (reference sequence). The CDR3 DNA reads TGTGCCAGTAGCCCGGGACTAAGAGAGACCCAGTACTTC. It is translated as CASSPGLRETQYF. The whole variable domain, filled in from reference TRBV19 and TRBJ2-5, reads DGGITQSPKYLFRKEGQNVTLSCEQNLNHDAMYWYRQDPGQGLRLIYYSQIVNDFQKGDIAEGYSVSREKKESFPLTVTSAQKNPTAFYLCASSPGLRETQYFGPGTRLLVL.

The V gene is TRBV7-8, the J gene TRBJ2-1; the D call may be TRBD1 or TRBD2 (5 bases each). Trimming removed 5 bases at V and 9 bases at J, with 11 bases between. This CDR3 comprises 12 residues. CDR1 SGHVS and CDR2 FQNEAQ come from the germline V gene. The CDR3 sequence is CASSPRGVEQFF. The CDR3 DNA follows: TGTGCCAGCAGCCCGAGGGGAGTTGAGCAGTTCTTC.

Here the CDR3 reads CASSLGDNNEKLFF. The CDR3 DNA follows: TGTGCCAGCAGCTTAGGGGACAATAATGAAAAACTGTTTTTT. The rearrangement uses TRBV13 and TRBJ1-4; maybe TRBD1 (5 bases). The germline V gene encodes CDR1 PRHDT and CDR2 FYEKMQ (reference sequence). The ends were cut back, 0 bases at V and 4 bases at J, with 6 bases in the middle. This CDR3 is 14 amino acids long.

This clone was seen a handful of times. The chain uses TRBV7-8 and TRBJ2-7; 8 bases match TRBD2. The CDR3 sequence is 13 residues long. Germline V gene sequence: CDR1 SGHVS, CDR2 FQNEAQ. Germline trimming cut 5 bases from V and 7 bases from J; bases unmatched to any gene: 7. CDR3 region: CASSEGGLGEQYF. The CDR3 DNA sequence: TGTGCCAGCAGCGAGGGGGGACTAGGGGAGCAGTACTTC.

This chain uses TRBV5-6 with TRBJ1-2; D possibly corresponds to TRBD1 (6 bases). V lost 4 bases to trimming and J lost 3 bases, with 16 bases between them. The CDR3 length is 15 residues. CDR1 SGHDT and CDR2 YYEEEE come from the germline V gene. The CDR3 region is CASSAGAGAYYGYTF. The CDR3 nucleotides read TGTGCCAGCAGCGCCGGGGCAGGGGCGTACTATGGCTACACCTTC.

The chain employs TRBV6-5 and TRBJ2-7; D is undetermined. This CDR3 region has 14 residues. Germline CDR1 and CDR2: MNHEY and SVGAGI. V lost 4 bases to trimming and J lost 5 bases, with 15 bases between them. CDR3 loop: CASSSRDRYHEQYF. CDR3 nucleotide sequence: TGTGCCAGCAGTTCTCGCGACCGGTACCACGAGCAGTACTTC.

The chain recombines TRBV30 with TRBJ1-1; 9 positions match TRBD1. Germline assignment: CDR1 GTSNPN and CDR2 SVGIG (reference sequence). J was trimmed by 1 base and V by 4 bases; bases with no gene match: 4. CDR3 size: 14 residues. CDR3 sequence reads: CAWTPGQGNTEAFF. In DNA form, the CDR3 reads TGTGCCTGGACTCCGGGACAGGGGAACACTGAAGCTTTCTTT.

The chain couples TRBV19 to TRBJ2-1, with D possibly matching TRBD1 (6 bases). CDR3 size: 13 residues. The V and J ends lost 3 bases and 3 bases respectively, with 6 bases between them. Germline-derived CDR1 and CDR2 are LNHDA and SQIVND (reference sequence). CDR3 residues: CASSMDSYNEQFF. The DNA for the CDR3 is TGTGCCAGTAGTATGGACAGCTACAATGAGCAGTTCTTC.

The CDR3 spells CASSETAYNEQFF. The CDR3 DNA reads as TGCGCCAGCAGTGAAACGGCCTACAATGAGCAGTTCTTC. The rearrangement uses TRBV10-1 and TRBJ2-1, with no clear D. The CDR3 loop spans 13 amino acids. Trimming removed 3 bases from V and 2 bases from J, with 5 bases in between. Germline V gene sequence: CDR1 WNHNN, CDR2 SYGVQD (reference sequence).